This is a list of T cell receptor beta chains from one sample in a study of OX40 agonist ivuxolimab in advanced cancers. Sequenced by immunoSEQ multiplex PCR; TCRdb stores in-frame clones only, minus some. The sample carries 15,000 to 20,000 clones, 80% to 90% recorded once. Sequencing used CD4+ or CD8+ T cells sorted from blood, obtained in a trial of the OX40 agonist ivuxolimab. The receptors derive from an adult with an advanced solid tumor such as melanoma, head and neck, liver or kidney cancer. Each CDR3 is given with its conserved first and last residue. Fields, in order: CDR3 protein, V gene, J gene.

CASSFTAGLAGGREQFF	TRBV28	TRBJ2-1
CASSETGGSPYGYTF	TRBV9	TRBJ1-2
CASSARPILSYEQYF	TRBV7-9	TRBJ2-7
CASSFNSYTEAFF	TRBV6-5	TRBJ1-1
CASAMGTGQGDTQYF	TRBV28	TRBJ2-3
CASSLGGGGLTGELFF	TRBV27	TRBJ2-2
CASSLVPGGVTDTQYF	TRBV7-2	TRBJ2-3
CASIPSSGVGNEQFF	TRBV2	TRBJ2-1
CASSLGQVTYEQYF	TRBV5-1	TRBJ2-7
CASSPRGGELFF	TRBV14	TRBJ2-2
CSVGVAFF	TRBV29-1	TRBJ1-1
CASSFGQGGETQYF	TRBV27	TRBJ2-5
CASSGPGRQSPYGYTF	TRBV9	TRBJ1-2
CASSLQAMNTEAFF	TRBV13	TRBJ1-1
CASSLGGPYEQYF	TRBV28	TRBJ2-7
CASSWTGNQPQHF	TRBV5-5	TRBJ1-5
CASSPMGQGVYEQYF	TRBV4-2	TRBJ2-7
CASSEFGDGSTEAFF	TRBV27	TRBJ1-1
CASSLLVERDTQYF	TRBV28	TRBJ2-3
CASSFRLAESYEQYF	TRBV5-1	TRBJ2-7
CASSPLPTGAGYEQYF	TRBV7-6	TRBJ2-7
CASSLTGSSNIQYF	TRBV11-3	TRBJ2-4
CASSYLAGERETQYF	TRBV6-5	TRBJ2-5
CASSLGDRAPAAKNIQYF	TRBV27	TRBJ2-4
CASSYSTGPGGEKLFF	TRBV6-6	TRBJ1-4
CSIMDSTYEQYF	TRBV29-1	TRBJ2-7
CASSVDSDEETQYF	TRBV9	TRBJ2-5
CASSSATGNTGELFF	TRBV6-5	TRBJ2-2
CASSPGQGYEQYF	TRBV7-2	TRBJ2-7
CASSPPGQGLYGYTF	TRBV27	TRBJ1-2
CASSPDRGPTYEQYF	TRBV9	TRBJ2-7
CASSHAGVTGELFF	TRBV14	TRBJ2-2
CASSIVRGRPEPQHF	TRBV19	TRBJ1-5
CASSLSPDRDGYTF	TRBV27	TRBJ1-2
CASSTPGGRGADETQYF	TRBV11-1	TRBJ2-5
CASSVREDTEAFF	TRBV5-4	TRBJ1-1
CASSQGVSTEAFF	TRBV4-1	TRBJ1-1
CASSRNEEPNEKLFF	TRBV4-3	TRBJ1-4
CASSFGASGGDTQYF	TRBV11-1	TRBJ2-3
CASSLGTGLYEQYF	TRBV5-1	TRBJ2-7
CASSLYFGLNEQFF	TRBV27	TRBJ2-1
CASSGRQATNEKLFF	TRBV9	TRBJ1-4
CASNKGRANNYGYTF	TRBV28	TRBJ1-2
CASSEVSSYEQYF	TRBV10-1	TRBJ2-7
CASSYSDSEYEQYF	TRBV6-6	TRBJ2-7
CASSLYAGSPLHF	TRBV11-3	TRBJ1-6
CASSLADRARETQYF	TRBV7-3	TRBJ2-5
CASSYGSLYEQFF	TRBV6-5	TRBJ2-1
CATMDSLNEKLFF	TRBV6-5	TRBJ1-4
CASSLQRPYEQYF	TRBV5-4	TRBJ2-7
CASSLQGVYSNQPQHF	TRBV28	TRBJ1-5